The clone carrying this T cell receptor (beta chain) came up a few times. The method was immunoSEQ multiplex PCR; TCRdb's version includes in-frame clones alone and lacks a portion of them. The profile shows tens of thousands of clones, approximately 94% of them singletons. This specimen belongs to a study of T cell changes during pregnancy in multiple sclerosis. CDR3 size: 14 residues. With 1 base removed from V and 2 bases from J, the gap between germline ends came to 6 bases. The V gene's germline CDR1 is MNHNS and CDR2 SASEGT. This specimen consisted of CD4+ T cells from peripheral blood mononuclear cells, obtained in the second trimester of pregnancy. The clonotype comes from a female donor with multiple sclerosis, enrolled in a pregnancy study. The rearrangement joins TRBV6-1 to TRBJ1-5; tentative D call: TRBD1 (5 bases). The CDR3 DNA sequence: TGTGCCAGCAGTGAAGGGGGGGGCAATCAGCCCCAGCATTTT. Translated: CASSEGGGNQPQHF.